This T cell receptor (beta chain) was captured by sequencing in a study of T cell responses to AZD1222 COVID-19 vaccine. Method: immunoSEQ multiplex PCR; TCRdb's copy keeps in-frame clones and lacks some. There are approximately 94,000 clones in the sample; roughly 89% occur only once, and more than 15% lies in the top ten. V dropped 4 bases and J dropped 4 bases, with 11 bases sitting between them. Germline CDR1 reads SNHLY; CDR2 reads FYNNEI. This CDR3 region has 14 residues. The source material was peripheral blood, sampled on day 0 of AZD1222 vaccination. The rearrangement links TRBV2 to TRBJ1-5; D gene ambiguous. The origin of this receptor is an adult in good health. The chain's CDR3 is CASSVKLQNQPQHF. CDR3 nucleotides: TGTGCCAGCAGTGTAAAGCTCCAGAATCAGCCCCAGCATTTT.